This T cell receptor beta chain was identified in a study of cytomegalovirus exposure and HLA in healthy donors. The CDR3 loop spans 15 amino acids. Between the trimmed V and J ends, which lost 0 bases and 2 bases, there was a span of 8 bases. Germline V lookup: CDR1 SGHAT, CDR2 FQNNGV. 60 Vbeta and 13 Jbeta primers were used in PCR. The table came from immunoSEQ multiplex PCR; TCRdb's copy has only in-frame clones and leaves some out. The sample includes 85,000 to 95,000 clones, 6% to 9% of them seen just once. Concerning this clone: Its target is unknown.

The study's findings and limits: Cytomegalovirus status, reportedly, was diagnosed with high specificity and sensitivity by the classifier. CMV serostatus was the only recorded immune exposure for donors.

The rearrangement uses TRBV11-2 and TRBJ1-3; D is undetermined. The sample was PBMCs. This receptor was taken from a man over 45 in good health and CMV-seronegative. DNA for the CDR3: TGTGCCAGCAGCTTAGATTCCATCCCTGGAAACACCATATATTTT. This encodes CASSLDSIPGNTIYF.